This is a list of T cell receptor beta chains from one sample in a study of T cells in Graves' hyperthyroidism and ophthalmopathy. A single record per CDR3 protein comes from TCRdb applying MiXCR to the multiplex PCR reads. The sample holds roughly 350,000 distinct CDR3 sequences, roughly 15% seen once. The specimen was blood. These receptors originate from a woman aged 30 to 39 with Graves' ophthalmopathy. Each CDR3 is given with its conserved first and last residue. Fields, in order: V gene, J gene, clone size, D gene, CDR3 DNA, CDR3 protein. The D gene is left open where the match is weak. Clone size is not always given. Where it is, it says once, few, many or a class for expanded clones.

v_gene: TRBV2
j_gene: TRBJ2-7
abundance: many
d_gene: .
CDR3nt: TGTGCCAGCACTAGGGTTACCTACGAGCAGTACTTC
CDR3aa: CASTRVTYEQYF

v_gene: TRBV28
j_gene: TRBJ2-7
abundance: many
d_gene: TRBD2
CDR3nt: TGTGCCAGCAGAACTGGAGGTGGGGGAGGGCACGAGCAGTACTTC
CDR3aa: CASRTGGGGGHEQYF

v_gene: TRBV2
j_gene: TRBJ2-1
abundance: many
d_gene: TRBD1
CDR3nt: TGTGCCAGCAGTGAAGCCCGACAGGGTGAGCAGTTCTTC
CDR3aa: CASSEARQGEQFF

v_gene: TRBV10-3
j_gene: TRBJ1-5
abundance: many
d_gene: .
CDR3nt: TGTGCCATCAGGCAGACGGGGGATCAGCCCCAGCATTTT
CDR3aa: CAIRQTGDQPQHF

v_gene: TRBV20-1
j_gene: TRBJ2-2
abundance: many
d_gene: TRBD1
CDR3nt: TGCAGTGCTAGAAGGGAGCAGGGGGTCGGGGAGCTGTTTTTT
CDR3aa: CSARREQGVGELFF

v_gene: TRBV28
j_gene: TRBJ1-2
abundance: many
d_gene: .
CDR3nt: TGTGCCGCCTCCGGTGGGGCAGGCTATGGCTACACCTTC
CDR3aa: CAASGGAGYGYTF

v_gene: TRBV7-3
j_gene: TRBJ2-2
abundance: many
d_gene: TRBD2
CDR3nt: TGTGCCAGCAGCTATAGCGGGGGATCCGGGGAGCTGTTTTTT
CDR3aa: CASSYSGGSGELFF

v_gene: TRBV11-2
j_gene: TRBJ2-1
abundance: .
d_gene: TRBD2
CDR3nt: TGTGCCAGCAGCTTAGGTCTAGCGGCCTACAATGAGCAGTTCTTC
CDR3aa: CASSLGLAAYNEQFF

v_gene: TRBV7-9
j_gene: TRBJ2-5
abundance: many
d_gene: TRBD2
CDR3nt: TGTGCCAGCAGCTTAAGCAGCAGGACTAGCGGGCCTCGAGTCCAGTACTTC
CDR3aa: CASSLSSRTSGPRVQYF

v_gene: TRBV24-1
j_gene: TRBJ1-2
abundance: .
d_gene: .
CDR3nt: TGTGCCACCAGTGTTCAGGGGTTCAACTATGGCTACACCTTC
CDR3aa: CATSVQGFNYGYTF

v_gene: TRBV30
j_gene: TRBJ2-1
abundance: .
d_gene: .
CDR3nt: TGTGCCTGGAGTGTGAGGGACTACAATGAGCAGTTCTTC
CDR3aa: CAWSVRDYNEQFF

v_gene: TRBV30
j_gene: TRBJ1-1
abundance: many
d_gene: .
CDR3nt: TGTGCCTGGAGTAGTAGGTACATGGCGGACACTGAAGCTTTCTTT
CDR3aa: CAWSSRYMADTEAFF

v_gene: TRBV7-6
j_gene: TRBJ2-3
abundance: many
d_gene: .
CDR3nt: TGTGCCAGCAGCTTAGCGGGCCGGGGAATAGGAGTTGATACGCAGTATTTT
CDR3aa: CASSLAGRGIGVDTQYF

v_gene: TRBV19
j_gene: TRBJ1-6
abundance: .
d_gene: .
CDR3nt: TGTGCCAGTAGTATTTGGGAACATAATTCACCCCTCCACTTT
CDR3aa: CASSIWEHNSPLHF

v_gene: TRBV11-1
j_gene: TRBJ1-5
abundance: many
d_gene: TRBD1
CDR3nt: TGTGCCAGCAGCCCCGGGACAGGGAGCAATCAGCCCCAGCATTTT
CDR3aa: CASSPGTGSNQPQHF

v_gene: TRBV28
j_gene: TRBJ1-5
abundance: .
d_gene: .
CDR3nt: TGTGCCAGCAGGAGGGGTGGACTGTCCCAGCCCCAGCATTTT
CDR3aa: CASRRGGLSQPQHF

v_gene: TRBV29-1
j_gene: TRBJ1-1
abundance: few
d_gene: .
CDR3nt: TGCAGCGTTGAAATTCCAACGACCCGTGAAGCTTTCTTT
CDR3aa: CSVEIPTTREAFF

v_gene: TRBV11-3
j_gene: TRBJ1-3
abundance: many
d_gene: TRBD1
CDR3nt: TGTGCCAGCAGCTTGACAGGGAGAATACGCTCTGGAAACACCATATATTTT
CDR3aa: CASSLTGRIRSGNTIYF

v_gene: TRBV6-1
j_gene: TRBJ2-7
abundance: many
d_gene: .
CDR3nt: TGTGCCAGCAGTGTCCCCTTCCAGCAGTACTTC
CDR3aa: CASSVPFQQYF

v_gene: TRBV20-1
j_gene: TRBJ2-5
abundance: many
d_gene: .
CDR3nt: TGCAGTGCTAGGGGGATGAGGGAGACCCAGTACTTC
CDR3aa: CSARGMRETQYF

v_gene: TRBV4-2
j_gene: TRBJ2-7
abundance: .
d_gene: .
CDR3nt: TGTGCCAGCAGCCGCCCAGGGACGTCAACCTACGAGCAGTACTTC
CDR3aa: CASSRPGTSTYEQYF

v_gene: TRBV3-1
j_gene: TRBJ2-7
abundance: many
d_gene: TRBD1
CDR3nt: TGTGCCAGCAGCCAGGCACAGGGGGCTGACTCCTACGAGCAGTACTTC
CDR3aa: CASSQAQGADSYEQYF

v_gene: TRBV30
j_gene: TRBJ2-7
abundance: .
d_gene: TRBD2
CDR3nt: TGTGCCTGGAGTGGACTAGCGGGGACCGGGCCGCTTTCGAGGCAGTACTTC
CDR3aa: CAWSGLAGTGPLSRQYF

v_gene: TRBV27
j_gene: TRBJ1-4
abundance: many
d_gene: .
CDR3nt: TGTGCCAGCAGTCAGGGTAATGGCTATGAAAAACTGTTTTTT
CDR3aa: CASSQGNGYEKLFF

v_gene: TRBV14
j_gene: TRBJ2-7
abundance: few
d_gene: .
CDR3nt: TGTGCCAGCAGCCATGGGGGCCGCTACGAGCAGTACTTC
CDR3aa: CASSHGGRYEQYF

v_gene: TRBV20-1
j_gene: TRBJ1-2
abundance: few
d_gene: .
CDR3nt: TGCAGTGCTAGGGGATTTGTGGGGGGAAACTATGGCTACACCTTC
CDR3aa: CSARGFVGGNYGYTF

v_gene: TRBV9
j_gene: TRBJ1-1
abundance: many
d_gene: TRBD1
CDR3nt: TGTGCCAGCAGCAGTAGACAGGGGGACTTCACTGAAGCTTTCTTT
CDR3aa: CASSSRQGDFTEAFF

v_gene: TRBV7-6
j_gene: TRBJ2-3
abundance: many
d_gene: TRBD2
CDR3nt: TGTGCCAGCAGCCCTCAAAGCGGGGGGGCTTACACAGATACGCAGTATTTT
CDR3aa: CASSPQSGGAYTDTQYF

v_gene: TRBV5-5
j_gene: TRBJ2-7
abundance: many
d_gene: .
CDR3nt: TGTGCCAGCAGCTTGCGTCCCGGGGGGCCCAGAAAAGCCTACGAGCAGTACTTC
CDR3aa: CASSLRPGGPRKAYEQYF

v_gene: TRBV24-1
j_gene: TRBJ2-3
abundance: few
d_gene: .
CDR3nt: TGTGCCACCAGTGGCTCTGGGGGGATTAGCACAGATACGCAGTATTTT
CDR3aa: CATSGSGGISTDTQYF

v_gene: TRBV12-3/TRBV12-4
j_gene: TRBJ2-2
abundance: many
d_gene: TRBD2
CDR3nt: TGTGCCAGCAGTGTACTAGCGGGGGGGCTAAACACCGGGGAGCTGTTTTTT
CDR3aa: CASSVLAGGLNTGELFF

v_gene: TRBV28
j_gene: TRBJ1-5
abundance: many
d_gene: .
CDR3nt: TGTGCCAGCAGTCCAACAGGGATATTAGTTCCCCAGCATTTT
CDR3aa: CASSPTGILVPQHF

v_gene: TRBV20-1
j_gene: TRBJ1-2
abundance: .
d_gene: .
CDR3nt: TGCAGTGCTAGAGATCGCGGAGTGCAGGCTAACTATGGCTACACCTTC
CDR3aa: CSARDRGVQANYGYTF

v_gene: TRBV18
j_gene: TRBJ2-3
abundance: many
d_gene: .
CDR3nt: TGTGCCAGCTCACCACCGGCCGAGACAGATACGCAGTATTTT
CDR3aa: CASSPPAETDTQYF

v_gene: TRBV13
j_gene: TRBJ1-6
abundance: many
d_gene: .
CDR3nt: TGTGCCAGCAGCTTAGTTCCCCCGCGCAGTTGGGGTACTTCGCTCTTTGGCGGTTCACCCCTCCACTTT
CDR3aa: CASSLVPPRSWGTSLFGGSPLHF

v_gene: TRBV20-1
j_gene: TRBJ1-6
abundance: many
d_gene: .
CDR3nt: TGCAGTGCTAGAGACCCTATCGGGGGCATGGGTTCACCCCTCCACTTT
CDR3aa: CSARDPIGGMGSPLHF

v_gene: TRBV30
j_gene: TRBJ2-5
abundance: many
d_gene: TRBD1
CDR3nt: TGTGCCTGGAGTGGGGGACAGGGTGCAGAGACCCAGTACTTC
CDR3aa: CAWSGGQGAETQYF

v_gene: TRBV12-3/TRBV12-4
j_gene: TRBJ1-1
abundance: .
d_gene: TRBD1
CDR3nt: TGTGCCAGCCTTCGGACAGGGGTCACTGAAGCTTTCTTT
CDR3aa: CASLRTGVTEAFF

v_gene: TRBV4-1
j_gene: TRBJ1-4
abundance: few
d_gene: .
CDR3nt: TGCGCCAGCAGCTACAACAGGTTACAGGCTAATGAAAAACTGTTTTTT
CDR3aa: CASSYNRLQANEKLFF

v_gene: TRBV7-3
j_gene: TRBJ2-3
abundance: many
d_gene: TRBD1
CDR3nt: TGTGCCAGCAGTAACTGGGACAGGGGGCAGGTTACGCAGTATTTT
CDR3aa: CASSNWDRGQVTQYF

v_gene: TRBV18
j_gene: TRBJ2-3
abundance: many
d_gene: .
CDR3nt: TGTGCCAGCTCACCAGAGGCGACTAGCACAGATACGCAGTATTTT
CDR3aa: CASSPEATSTDTQYF

v_gene: TRBV5-1
j_gene: TRBJ1-3
abundance: many
d_gene: .
CDR3nt: TGCGCCAGCAGCCCCCGCACCACCTCTGGAAACACCATATATTTT
CDR3aa: CASSPRTTSGNTIYF

v_gene: TRBV12-3/TRBV12-4
j_gene: TRBJ2-3
abundance: many
d_gene: .
CDR3nt: TGTGCCAGCAGTCACCTCTCCCAGGAACTTAGCACAGATACGCAGTATTTT
CDR3aa: CASSHLSQELSTDTQYF

v_gene: TRBV15
j_gene: TRBJ1-5
abundance: many
d_gene: .
CDR3nt: TGTGCCACCAGCAGAGCCCCAATTGAGCCCCAGCATTTT
CDR3aa: CATSRAPIEPQHF

v_gene: TRBV28
j_gene: TRBJ2-5
abundance: many
d_gene: .
CDR3nt: TGTGCCAGCAGCCCCGTAGGGCGGGGAAGTTTAGAGACCCAGTACTTC
CDR3aa: CASSPVGRGSLETQYF

v_gene: TRBV6-1
j_gene: TRBJ1-2
abundance: many
d_gene: TRBD1
CDR3nt: TGTGCCAGCAGGACAGGGGACCTCTATGGCTACACCTTC
CDR3aa: CASRTGDLYGYTF

v_gene: TRBV29-1
j_gene: TRBJ1-1
abundance: many
d_gene: TRBD1
CDR3nt: TGCAGCGTTGGGGACAGAAAAGCTTTCTTT
CDR3aa: CSVGDRKAFF

v_gene: TRBV14
j_gene: TRBJ2-7
abundance: .
d_gene: .
CDR3nt: TGTGCCAGTGGACGGAGCCGCCTGACCGAGCAGTACTTC
CDR3aa: CASGRSRLTEQYF

v_gene: TRBV12-3/TRBV12-4
j_gene: TRBJ1-3
abundance: few
d_gene: TRBD1
CDR3nt: TGTGCCAGCAGTTTCGACAGGGGGTCTGGAAACACCATATATTTT
CDR3aa: CASSFDRGSGNTIYF

v_gene: TRBV27
j_gene: TRBJ2-1
abundance: few
d_gene: .
CDR3nt: TGTGCCAGCAACCCGGGTCTTGGCAATGAGCAGTTCTTC
CDR3aa: CASNPGLGNEQFF

v_gene: TRBV28
j_gene: TRBJ2-1
abundance: many
d_gene: TRBD2
CDR3nt: TGTGCCAGCAGTGCCTGGACTAGCGGGGGGCGGAATGAGCAGTTCTTC
CDR3aa: CASSAWTSGGRNEQFF

v_gene: TRBV5-4
j_gene: TRBJ1-1
abundance: few
d_gene: .
CDR3nt: TGTGCCAGCAGCTTGGCTGGGGGGTTTGGTGGTGAAGCTTTCTTT
CDR3aa: CASSLAGGFGGEAFF

v_gene: TRBV27
j_gene: TRBJ2-5
abundance: many
d_gene: TRBD2
CDR3nt: TGTGCCAGCAGCCCTACTAGCGGATCAAGGGAGACCCAGTACTTC
CDR3aa: CASSPTSGSRETQYF

v_gene: TRBV6-1
j_gene: TRBJ2-5
abundance: many
d_gene: .
CDR3nt: TGTGCCAGCAGTGAGAGGAGGGAGACCCAGTACTTC
CDR3aa: CASSERRETQYF

v_gene: TRBV18
j_gene: TRBJ1-1
abundance: many
d_gene: .
CDR3nt: TGTGCCAGCTCACGGGGGCCCACGAACACTGAAGCTTTCTTT
CDR3aa: CASSRGPTNTEAFF